This TCR beta chain was sequenced for a study of naive and memory T cell subsets. Ligated cDNA underwent four rounds of PCR with nested alpha and beta constant region primers and SP2. One entry per CDR3 protein results from TCRdb running MiXCR on the 5' RACE reads. This table has 57,000 or so distinct CDR3 sequences, roughly 6.7% appearing once. V gave up 6 bases and J gave up 1 base; unmatched junction bases: 5. CDR1 and CDR2 from the germline V gene are MNHEY and SVGAGI. This CDR3 contains 15 residues. TCR cDNA received a 3' ligated oligonucleotide that carried a UMI. This clonotype has ten or more counts.

The rearrangement joins TRBV6-5 to TRBJ2-5; 10 positions match TRBD2. This TCR was recovered from a male donor in good health. CDR3 sequence (DNA): TGTGCCAGCAGCAGTAGCGGGGGGACCCAAGAGACCCAGTACTTC. Protein: CASSSSGGTQETQYF.